What follows are 22 T cell receptor beta chains derived from one specimen sequenced in a study of PD-L1 blockade in urothelial cancer. Time point defined: pretreatment peripheral blood. Using immunoSEQ multiplex PCR, the repertoire was profiled, and TCRdb retains in-frame clones only, with some absent. The sample has tens of thousands of clones; approximately 72% are singletons. The sequenced sample was PBMCs, obtained around atezolizumab (anti-PD-L1) treatment. The receptors were sampled from a man aged 70 or older with urothelial cancer.

The chain carries TRBV28 and TRBJ2-7, with 7 bases identical to TRBD1. CDR3 length equals 14 residues. The germline gives CDR1 MDHEN, CDR2 SYDVKM. The junction had 7 bases not matched to a gene; V was cut back by 7 bases and J by 1 base. CDR3 DNA: TGTGCCAGCACCGGAAGCAGGGGGTCCTACGAGCAGTACTTC. This codes for CASTGSRGSYEQYF.

This clone was observed a handful of times. The V call is TRBV25-1, the J call TRBJ1-1, with TRBD1 matching 8 bases. This CDR3 is built from 13 residues. The junction had 4 bases not matched to a gene; V was cut back by 4 bases and J by 6 bases. Germline assignment: CDR1 MGHDK and CDR2 SYGVNS. CDR3: CASSVRGLSEAFF. In nucleotides, the CDR3 is TGTGCCAGCAGTGTCAGGGGGCTTTCTGAAGCTTTCTTT.

V and J are TRBV7-2 and TRBJ1-4; 7 nucleotides match TRBD1. Germline trimming cut 5 bases from V and 8 bases from J; bases unmatched to any gene: 8. This CDR3 region has 14 residues. CDR1 is SGHTA and CDR2 is FQGNSA in the germline V gene. Written as DNA, the CDR3 is TGTGCCAGCAGCCTAGACAGGGCGCCCGAAAAACTGTTTTTT. The encoded protein is CASSLDRAPEKLFF.

In its sample, this clone was seen once. The chain recombines TRBV7-2 with TRBJ1-2, with D perhaps matching TRBD1 (5 bases). Deletions cut 4 bases from V and 3 bases from J, with 15 bases between. The germline gives CDR1 SGHTA, CDR2 FQGNSA. This CDR3 contains 15 residues. CDR3 bases: TGTGCCAGCAGCTCCCGAGGGCGGGGCGACTATGGCTACACCTTC. Its protein is CASSSRGRGDYGYTF.

In this sample, this clone turned up a few times. The chain has TRBV5-4 and TRBJ1-5; 8 bases align to TRBD1. Trimming removed 4 bases from V and 5 bases from J; junction bases left unmatched: 5. The CDR3 has 14 amino acids. Germline lookup yields CDR1 SGHNT and CDR2 YYREEE (reference sequence). CDR3 loop: CASSAGTGDQPQHF. The DNA for the CDR3 is TGTGCCAGCAGCGCCGGGACAGGTGATCAGCCCCAGCATTTT.

This clone was picked up a small number of times. The rearrangement uses TRBV6-4 and TRBJ1-2, with 9 bases fitting TRBD1. The CDR3 contains 14 residues. J lost 2 bases, V lost 6 bases, and 4 bases had no gene match. The germline gives CDR1 MRHNA, CDR2 SNTAGT. The CDR3 sequence: CASRAGTGNYGYTF. CDR3 sequence (DNA): TGTGCCAGCAGAGCCGGGACAGGGAACTATGGCTACACCTTC.

This chain connects TRBV25-1 to TRBJ1-2, with 9 positions matching TRBD1. Germline CDR1 and CDR2: MGHDK and SYGVNS. Unmatched junction bases numbered 0, after V lost 1 base and J lost 6 bases. The CDR3 spans 13 residues. CDR3 in DNA: TGTGCCAGCAGTGAATGGGACAGGGATGGCTACACCTTC. Translation gives CASSEWDRDGYTF.

The CDR3 region has the DNA TGTGCCAGCAGCTTAGAGACTCGCGAGCAGTACTTC. Translation: CASSLETREQYF. This chain joins TRBV7-9 and TRBJ2-7; D ambiguous. V lost 1 base and J lost 6, with 7 bases in between. Looked up from germline, CDR1 is SEHNR and CDR2 is FQNEAQ (reference sequence). The CDR3 is 12 amino acids.

The J gene is TRBJ2-5, the V gene TRBV20-1; D gene uncertain. CDR1 and CDR2 from the germline V gene are DFQATT and SNEGSKA (reference sequence). This CDR3 comprises 11 residues. V was trimmed by 3 bases and J by 5 bases, leaving 7 bases between them. DNA of the CDR3: TGCAGTGCTAGCGCGGAGGAGACCCAGTACTTC. As protein: CSASAEETQYF.

The chain joins TRBV11-2 to TRBJ2-1, with unresolved D. The CDR3 length is 17 residues. The V end lost 4 bases, the J end lost 0 bases, and 16 bases lay between the germline ends. Germline V CDR1 and CDR2: SGHAT, FQNNGV. The CDR3 DNA is TGTGCCAGCAGCTCTGGCGACTCCTTGTTCTCCTACAATGAGCAGTTCTTC. Its translation is CASSSGDSLFSYNEQFF.

The DNA of the CDR3 is TGTGCCAGCGGGAGGGACCCTTCCTACAATGAGCAGTTCTTC. Protein sequence: CASGRDPSYNEQFF. The chain uses TRBV6-6 and TRBJ2-1; 7 bases agree with TRBD2. The ends lost 8 bases at V and 1 base at J; junction bases unmatched: 5. The CDR3 is 14 residues long. Germline V gene sequence: CDR1 MNHNY, CDR2 SVGAGI (reference sequence).

This clone has just a few counts. V is TRBV4-1 and J is TRBJ2-1; TRBD2 matches at 12 bases. From germline, CDR1 is MGHRA and CDR2 YSYEKL. This CDR3 has 16 amino acids. Trimming took 5 bases from V and 1 from J; bases not matched to a gene: 3. The CDR3 region has the DNA TGCGCCAGCAGCTCTACTAGCGGGGGGTCCTACAATGAGCAGTTCTTC. Translation gives CASSSTSGGSYNEQFF.

The rearrangement uses TRBV19 and TRBJ1-1; 8 bases align to TRBD1. CDR1 is LNHDA, CDR2 SQIVND, per germline (reference sequence). CDR3 size: 13 residues. The V gene end was trimmed by 8 bases and the J gene end by 7 bases; junction bases not matched to a gene: 9. Written as DNA, the CDR3 is TGTGCCAGTGGAAGACAGGGGAAAGATGAAGCTTTCTTT. Translating it yields CASGRQGKDEAFF.

This chain's CDR3 is CATSRVRDRVPEAFF. CDR3 DNA sequence: TGTGCCACCAGCAGAGTGCGCGACAGGGTCCCTGAAGCTTTCTTT. The rearrangement links TRBV15 to TRBJ1-1; 7 bases align to TRBD1. V lost 1 base and J lost 6; bases outside the gene matches: 8. The CDR3 has 15 residues. Germline CDR1 reads LNHNV; CDR2 reads YYDKDF (reference sequence).

This chain joins TRBV19 and TRBJ2-2; D perhaps matches TRBD1 (6 bases). The V gene's germline CDR1 is LNHDA and CDR2 SQIVND (reference sequence). Between the trimmed V and J ends, which lost 10 bases and 1 base, there was a span of 13 bases. There are 14 residues in the CDR3. Here the CDR3 DNA reads TGTGCCACCACCGGGACAAGGAACACCGGGGAGCTGTTTTTT. Translating it yields CATTGTRNTGELFF.

V and J are TRBV6-5 and TRBJ2-2; D is possibly TRBD1 (6 bases). V gave up 2 bases and J gave up 3 bases, with 13 bases separating them. The CDR3 is 16 residues long. CDR1 is MNHEY, CDR2 SVGAGI, per germline. CDR3 region: CASSYGGLTDTGELFF. The CDR3 region has the DNA TGTGCCAGCAGTTACGGGGGCCTGACCGACACCGGGGAGCTGTTTTTT.

This clone was counted once. The CDR3 is CASSRGQAYDNEQFF. As DNA, the CDR3 is TGCGCCAGCAGCAGGGGACAGGCCTATGACAATGAGCAGTTCTTC. The chain uses TRBV5-1 and TRBJ2-1, with 8 nucleotides matching TRBD1. The CDR3 sequence is 15 residues long. V lost 4 bases and J lost 5; bases outside the gene matches: 8. Germline CDR1 reads SGHRS; CDR2 reads YFSETQ.

The chain is built from TRBV7-3 and TRBJ2-1; possibly TRBD1 for D (5 bases). CDR3 length equals 16 residues. V was pared by 1 base and J by 0 bases, with 10 bases between. From germline, CDR1 is SGHTA and CDR2 FQGTGA. CDR3 bases: TGTGCCAGCAGCTTAATGGGGCAGCTCTCCTACAATGAGCAGTTCTTC. Amino acid sequence: CASSLMGQLSYNEQFF.

The chain recombines TRBV4-1 with TRBJ1-5; D is perhaps TRBD1 (6 bases). This CDR3 is built from 20 residues. The V and J ends lost 4 bases and 3 bases respectively, with 28 bases between them. Looked up from germline, CDR1 is MGHRA and CDR2 is YSYEKL. This CDR3 reads CASSLYGGRGGPIYNQPQHF. In DNA form, the CDR3 reads TGCGCCAGCAGCCTCTACGGGGGAAGGGGGGGGCCGATATACAATCAGCCCCAGCATTTT.

This clone turned up a few times. The V call is TRBV30, the J call TRBJ2-2; a weak D match, TRBD2 (7 bases). Germline-derived CDR1 and CDR2 are GTSNPN and SVGIG (reference sequence). Trimming removed 2 bases from V and 3 bases from J, with 13 bases in between. The CDR3 has 15 amino acids. CDR3 DNA: TGTGCCTGGAGTAAGGGGAGGGGGGACACCGGGGAGCTGTTTTTT. Amino acid sequence: CAWSKGRGDTGELFF.

CDR3 amino acids: CASSRDSSYEQYF. Here the CDR3 DNA reads TGTGCCAGCTCAAGGGACAGCTCCTACGAGCAGTACTTC. The rearrangement links TRBV18 to TRBJ2-7; TRBD1 agrees at 7 bases. V lost 5 bases, J lost 0 bases, and 1 base stayed unmatched. Germline V gives CDR1 KGHSH, CDR2 LQKENI. The CDR3 spans 13 residues.

This chain's CDR3 is CASSLAGGGFGYGYTF. In DNA form, the CDR3 reads TGTGCCAGCAGCTTAGCAGGTGGAGGGTTCGGCTATGGCTACACCTTC. The V gene is TRBV7-2, the J gene TRBJ1-2; D ambiguous. This CDR3 comprises 16 residues. The V gene's germline CDR1 is SGHTA and CDR2 FQGNSA. Trimming took off 0 bases at V and 4 bases at J, with 15 bases between the two ends.